One T cell receptor beta chain is described in this entry. Source study methods: Amplification of reference gene primers was used by the study to estimate nucleated cell counts. Using immunoSEQ multiplex PCR, the repertoire was profiled, and TCRdb retains in-frame clones only, with some absent. For V, J and clone size, that table is used; D and trimming come from the DNA. This table holds over 65,000 clones, about 81% found once. This sample was taken from a study of blood T cell repertoires in COVID-19. In the study overall: The United States, Italy and Spain provided the acute and convalescent COVID-19 samples. Nucleic acid was either cDNA or gDNA, and it came from T cells, B-cell-depleted T cells, or PBMCs.

The TCR comes from a human donor in a cohort sampled during active COVID-19. The sequenced sample was peripheral blood.

CDR3 in DNA: TGTGCCAGCAGCATGGACTACTATGGCTACACCTTC. Translated, it gives CASSMDYYGYTF. This rearrangement joins TRBV6-5 to TRBJ1-2; D is unresolved. V was shortened by 6 bases and J by 3 bases, with 8 bases between the two germline ends. This CDR3 contains 12 residues. Germline V gene sequence: CDR1 MNHEY, CDR2 SVGAGI.